This TCR beta chain stems from a study of cytomegalovirus exposure and HLA in healthy donors (dated by TCRdb to about 2017). About the study as a whole: An earlier analysis of 587 of the donors reported approximately 300 Gb of sequence data and 117 million unique TCR beta sequences obtained from about 179 million T cells. Roughly 300 gigabases of sequencing data and around 90 million unique TCR sequences made up an early release that covered 500 to 700 HLA-typed donors. Of the approximately 400 genotyped donors, roughly 80% fell in the genetic ancestry cluster associated with self-reported Caucasian donors. The study aimed to test whether cataloging public T cell receptors could reveal signatures of past pathogen exposure. Using immunosequencing, the study profiled T cell repertoires from about 650 subjects and related those repertoires to cytomegalovirus serostatus. A separate validation cohort of more than 100 different subjects was used in addition to the roughly 700-subject first cohort. High-throughput TCR immunosequencing, statistical association of individual TCRs with disease status, and machine learning were combined to predict cytomegalovirus infection status. To study patterns of TCR occurrence, a later analysis re-analyzed previously published TCR beta repertoires from 500 to 850 donors and added high-resolution HLA genotyping. Rather than using new phenotypic data, the later analysis identified candidate immune exposures from TCR beta sequences and from how often those sequences occurred across donors. In an earlier analysis of 587 of the donors, high-throughput TCR beta sequencing was used to judge whether each TCR beta V gene segment behaved as functional or pseudogenic. Alongside the repertoire data, information on donor age, sex, ethnicity and CMV serostatus was compiled. A later genetic analysis took genome-wide SNP genotypes for about 55% of the 666 donors and used that subset as a discovery cohort. All discovery cohort repertoires had been generated using a single sequencing platform. HLA typing covered class I and class II loci at four-digit resolution. Typing coverage differed by locus: A, B, C, DRB1 and DQB1 were typed in roughly 620-640 donors, DQA1 in around 500, DPA1 in 600 to 610, and DPB1 in 400 to 480. Several DR-DQ haplotypes were treated as single units for association and clustering because of strong linkage in the cohort. Among some 410 genotyped donors of the cohort, an average of about 240,000 unique TCR beta nucleotide sequences were sequenced per donor, around 18% of them non-productive. What the research found in general, with its limitations: According to a later analysis, parvovirus B19, influenza, CMV and Epstein-Barr virus appeared linked to several top co-occurrence clusters. The earlier analysis of about 600 of the donors excluded approximately 15 rarely observed V segments, including chromosome 9 orphons, because counts were too low. Because HLA typing was missing for some donors at each locus, association tests included only the typed subset. In the study, 150 to 200 TCR beta chains were listed as associated with cytomegalovirus. The cohort was sequenced for TCR beta chains only, and without alpha or paired-chain data the features that could be detected were limited. In a later analysis, most CMV-associated TCR beta chains were found to appear HLA-restricted, with HLA associations seemingly driven largely by CMV exposure. According to a later genetic analysis, donors in an Asian-associated ancestry cluster had fewer N-insertions in productive TCRs than the approximately 670-donor mean. Compared with equally common non-associated chains, HLA-associated TCR beta chains in a later analysis were more clonally expanded and had lower generation probabilities. The sequencing pipeline was judged likely to have produced a cluster of highly shared sequence variants as a technical artifact. It was suggested by the authors that the approach could potentially be generalized to other disease states and immunological phenotypes. In a later analysis, TCR association rates were found to vary across HLA loci, with the most associated TCRs seen for DRB1 alleles and the fewest for HLA-C alleles. An earlier analysis of 587 of the donors showed that most TCR beta V segments appeared in productive rearrangements either about 87% or about 30% of the time, which broadly matched IMGT annotations. Strong co-occurrence of HLA alleles, especially DR and DQ, made assigning TCR associations to individual alleles difficult. Specific HLA alleles were associated with 15,000 to 20,000 TCR beta sequences at a false discovery rate of 0.05 in a later analysis. A few of the identified cytomegalovirus-associated TCR beta chains were confirmed in vitro to be specific for cytomegalovirus antigens. For the cohort, immune exposure information was limited to CMV serostatus. A later genetic analysis associated a missense DCLRE1C variant with V-gene and J-gene trimming of TCR beta chains, and an independent cohort replicated the association. A further reported finding was that TCR beta sequences accurately predicted the HLA-A and HLA-B alleles for most subjects in the first cohort. Linkage disequilibrium might explain the correlated functional status among segregating V segments, but an unknown experimental factor could not be excluded. The classifier was reported to diagnose cytomegalovirus status with high specificity and sensitivity in both the original cohort and the validation cohort. Most TCR sequences were observed very rarely across donors, whereas some public TCRs were present in many individuals. Some IMGT-functional V segments, including TRBV6-2 and TRBV6-3, could not be distinguished by the 87-base-pair reads and were therefore excluded. The presence/absence analyses assumed that sequencing depth was roughly uniform across donors, and that assumption may not be true.

In total, approximately 700 healthy bone marrow donors made up the cohort. At the time of sampling, every cohort member was nominally healthy, though immune exposures that went unrecorded were likely present. The donor tested CMV seropositive and was one of the 289 seropositive cohort members. Every donor gave a peripheral blood sample, and the peripheral blood mononuclear cells from that sample were used for TCR beta sequencing. Genomic DNA extraction from the blood cell samples was performed with the Qiagen DNeasy Blood Extraction Kit. For this chain, trimming is 1 base at the V end and 6 bases at the J end, and the number of junction bases without a gene match is 4. Reading from cysteine to phenylalanine, the CDR3 counts 14 amino acids. Left in the record is the CDR3 DNA by itself, 42 bases read in frame from the first base. The germline V gene (reference sequence) supplies CDR1 LNHDA and CDR2 SQIVND.

Points on this clone: Its specific antigen is unknown. The input lacks base qualities; no much larger clone sits a single base away.

Library method: the immunoSEQ multiplex PCR assay. For the multiplex PCR, a mixture combining 60 forward primers for TCR Vbeta segments and 13 reverse primers for TCR Jbeta segments was used. A multiplex PCR assay on genomic DNA amplified the CDR3 region of rearranged TCR beta genes. Amplified TCR beta libraries were sequenced as 87-base-pair reads on the Illumina HiSeq System. In the paper's pipeline: A later analysis tallied some 79 million unique TCR beta chains across the roughly 610 repertoires, and about 12 million of those chains were shared by two or more donors. To remove PCR and sequencing errors, raw reads were error-corrected and collapsed into unique sequences using a nearest-neighbor algorithm that merged closely related sequences. V, D and J gene segments were assigned by aligning CDR3 sequences to IMGT reference sequences. For a sequence to be retained, a match of at least six nucleotides was required to both a V gene segment and a J gene segment. A rearrangement was called productive if the CDR3 had no stop codons and remained in frame with V and J, and every other rearrangement was called non-productive. Following IMGT convention, CDR3 was defined as the stretch from the second conserved V-encoded cysteine up to the conserved J-encoded phenylalanine. The earlier analysis of more than 450 of the donors excluded sequences that lacked an unambiguous match to a single V gene segment. An earlier analysis of 587 of the donors called V segments functional above 56.7% productive rearrangements and segregating when the between-donor standard deviation exceeded 5%. To diagnose cytomegalovirus status from the catalog of TCR beta chain sequences, a statistical classification framework was built. In a later analysis, TCR nucleotide sequences were compared against IMGT/GENE-DB human TR gene sequences so that V and J genes could be assigned. In a later analysis, CDR3 sequences and most-parsimonious VDJ recombination scenarios were assigned using the TCRdist pipeline. In a later analysis, every TCR beta chain was defined by the combination of its CDR3 amino acid sequence and its V-gene family, and reads without a unique V-gene family were dropped. A later analysis removed 600 or so highly shared, low-generation-probability nucleotide sequences to deal with suspected cross-contamination and a sequencing artifact. In a later analysis, a clonal expansion index for each public chain was calculated from normalized within-repertoire ranks of inferred template counts. In a later analysis, generation probabilities were computed with a VDJ recombination model fitted to out-of-frame rearrangements, and the resulting probabilities were checked against IGoR. In a later analysis, hypergeometric tests were used to score TCR-TCR, TCR-HLA and TCR-CMV co-occurrence, with a repertoire-size bias correction applied to TCR pairs. A later analysis estimated false discovery rates by permuting HLA or CMV assignments 20 times. In a later analysis, co-occurring TCRs were grouped with DBSCAN, and TCRdist sequence similarity was added when clustering was performed within HLA-allele-positive subsets. Co-occurrence clustering excluded repertoires with fewer than 30,000 or more than 120,000 public chains, plus five with anomalous nucleotide sharing. TCRdb limited this immuneACCESS table to in-frame rearrangements with V and J called. A share of clones is missing; checked studies link under half to unresolved V genes, and the rest is unexplained. That table is the source of V, J and clone size, and D and trimming were worked out from the DNA. For this sample the table gives 100,000 to 150,000 clones, of which roughly 77% were detected only once. The ten largest clonotypes hold 4% to 5% of the sample.

The TCR comes from a man aged 45-65 years in good health and CMV-seropositive. The sequenced sample was PBMCs. The V gene is TRBV19 and the J gene is TRBJ1-1; TRBD1 agrees with 8 junctional bases. The DNA sequence follows: TGTGCCAGTAGTATAGGACAGGGGATCGCTGAAGCTTTCTTT. Its protein is CASSIGQGIAEAFF.